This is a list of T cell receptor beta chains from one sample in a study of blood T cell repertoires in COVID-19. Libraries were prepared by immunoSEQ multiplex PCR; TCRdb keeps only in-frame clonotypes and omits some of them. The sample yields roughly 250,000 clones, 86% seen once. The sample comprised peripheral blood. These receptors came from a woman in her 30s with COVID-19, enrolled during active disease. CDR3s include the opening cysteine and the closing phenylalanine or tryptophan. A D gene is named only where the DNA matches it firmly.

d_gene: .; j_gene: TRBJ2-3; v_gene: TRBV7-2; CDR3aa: CASSLALLGGDTQYF
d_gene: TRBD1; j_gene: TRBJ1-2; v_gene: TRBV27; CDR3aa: CASSLSGQGAGGYTF
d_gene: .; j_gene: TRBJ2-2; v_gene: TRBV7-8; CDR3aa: CASSLVGGTGELFF
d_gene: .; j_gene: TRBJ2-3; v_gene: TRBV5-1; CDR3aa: CASSSPRGSDTQYF
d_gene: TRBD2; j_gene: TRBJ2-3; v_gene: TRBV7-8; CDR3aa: CASSLVGLAGGPDTQYF
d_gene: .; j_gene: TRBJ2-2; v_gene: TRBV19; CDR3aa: CASSIAAHQGHTGELFF
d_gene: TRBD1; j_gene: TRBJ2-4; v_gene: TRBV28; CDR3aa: CASSRSDRVVAKNIQYF
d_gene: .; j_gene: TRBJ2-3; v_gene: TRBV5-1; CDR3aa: CASSGFARGADTQYF
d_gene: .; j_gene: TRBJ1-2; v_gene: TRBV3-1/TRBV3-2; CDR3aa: CASSPGVGYGYTF
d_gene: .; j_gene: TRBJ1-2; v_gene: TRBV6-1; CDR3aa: CASSDRRTANYGYTF
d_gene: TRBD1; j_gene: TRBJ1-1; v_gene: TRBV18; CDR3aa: CASSPYRQGRGDTEAFF
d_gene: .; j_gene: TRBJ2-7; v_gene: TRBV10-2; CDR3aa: CATLDSSYEQYF
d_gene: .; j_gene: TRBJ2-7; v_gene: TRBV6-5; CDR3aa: CASSYLPRSYEQYF
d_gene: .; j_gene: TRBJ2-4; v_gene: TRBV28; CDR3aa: CASSPIFSAQEVIQYF
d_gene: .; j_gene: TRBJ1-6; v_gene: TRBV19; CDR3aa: CASSMGPPGSPLHF
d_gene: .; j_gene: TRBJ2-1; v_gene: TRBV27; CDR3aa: CASSNQGYNEQFF
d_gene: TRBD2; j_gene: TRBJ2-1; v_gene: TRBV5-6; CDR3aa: CASSTTSGGSSYNEQFF
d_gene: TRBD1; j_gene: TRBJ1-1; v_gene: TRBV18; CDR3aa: CASSPGQGPNTEAFF
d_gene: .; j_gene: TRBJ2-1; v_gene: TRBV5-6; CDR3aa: CASSTRGGYNEQFF